The 21 T cell receptor beta chains given below trace back to one sample, sequenced in a study of blood T cell repertoires in COVID-19. The method was immunoSEQ multiplex PCR; TCRdb's version includes in-frame clones alone and lacks a portion of them. The sample has some 200,000 clones; about nine tenths are singletons. The sample was peripheral blood. The receptors originated from a man between 65 and 79 years old with acute or convalescent COVID-19.

The chain couples TRBV6-5 to TRBJ2-1, with TRBD2 matching 7 bases. V gave up 6 bases and J gave up 8 bases; unmatched junction bases: 13. There are 15 residues in the CDR3. Germline assignment: CDR1 MNHEY and CDR2 SVGAGI. CDR3 DNA sequence: TGTGCCAGCAGGCAGCGGGACGGCTATACCGATGAGCAGTTCTTC. Translation gives CASRQRDGYTDEQFF.

This clone was seen once. The J gene is TRBJ2-4, the V gene TRBV7-2, with a tentative D call TRBD2 (6 bases). The CDR3 is made up of 16 amino acids. V lost 3 bases and J 0 bases, leaving 12 bases between the germline ends. Germline CDR1 reads SGHTA; CDR2 reads FQGNSA. Here the CDR3 reads CASSLGGVLAKNIQYF. The DNA of the CDR3 is TGTGCCAGCAGCTTGGGGGGAGTACTAGCCAAAAACATTCAGTACTTC.

The V and J genes are TRBV27 and TRBJ1-6; 9 bases are a match to TRBD1. The germline V gene encodes CDR1 MNHEY and CDR2 SMNVEV (reference sequence). Trimming removed 4 bases from V and 4 bases from J; junction bases left unmatched: 2. CDR3 size: 15 residues. CDR3 nucleotides: TGTGCCAGCAGTTCAGACAGGGGGTATAATTCACCCCTCCACTTT. Translation: CASSSDRGYNSPLHF.

In its sample, this clone was seen once. This chain uses TRBV4-1 with TRBJ1-6; 8 bases line up with TRBD1. The CDR3 consists of 16 residues. Germline CDR1 reads MGHRA; CDR2 reads YSYEKL. V gave up 2 bases and J gave up 7 bases; unmatched junction bases: 7. For the CDR3, the DNA is TGCGCCAGCAGCCAACCCGGACAGGGTTTGAATTCACCCCTCCACTTT. Its translation: CASSQPGQGLNSPLHF.

This clone was found a few times. The V gene is TRBV7-3, the J gene TRBJ1-1; 7 bases are shared with TRBD1. The germline V gene has CDR1 SGHTA and CDR2 FQGTGA. J was trimmed by 4 bases and V by 2 bases; bases with no gene match: 1. This CDR3 is 13 amino acids long. The CDR3 region is CASSLYRGTEAFF. The CDR3 DNA sequence: TGTGCCAGCAGCTTATACAGGGGCACTGAAGCTTTCTTT. The full variable domain, rest sourced from reference TRBV7-3 and TRBJ1-1, is GAGVSQTPSNKVTEKGKYVELRCDPISGHTALYWYRQSLGQGPEFLIYFQGTGAADDSGLPNDRFFAVRPEGSVSTLKIQRTERGDSAVYLCASSLYRGTEAFFGQGTRLTVV.

This chain joins TRBV5-8 and TRBJ1-3; D not resolved. V was shortened by 2 bases and J by 7 bases, with 19 bases between the two germline ends. Germline V gene lookup returns CDR1 SGHTS and CDR2 YDEGEE. CDR3 size: 16 residues. The CDR3 sequence is CASSLRLVAPGNTIYF. CDR3 bases: TGTGCCAGCAGCTTAAGACTGGTCGCTCCGGGGAACACCATATATTTT.

The chain couples TRBV13 to TRBJ2-3; TRBD2 might be the D (7 bases). V shed 2 bases and J shed 3 bases, with 18 bases lying between them. This CDR3 is 17 amino acids long. Germline V gene data show CDR1 as PRHDT and CDR2 as FYEKMQ (reference sequence). In nucleotides, the CDR3 is TGTGCCAGCAGCTTATTGCTTCGGGGGGCGGAGACAGATACGCAGTATTTT. Its protein product is CASSLLLRGAETDTQYF.

This clone was observed a single time. The CDR3 DNA sequence: TGTGCCAGCAGCCGTAACCAAGGCGGCTATGGCTACACCTTC. As protein: CASSRNQGGYGYTF. The gene calls are TRBV9 and TRBJ1-2; D call uncertain. The ends were cut back, 4 bases at V and 4 bases at J, with 14 bases in the middle. Germline values: CDR1 SGDLS, CDR2 YYNGEE. The CDR3 consists of 14 residues.

The table lists this clone with a count of one. The chain recombines TRBV9 with TRBJ2-7; 10 nucleotides match TRBD1. The germline V gene has CDR1 SGDLS and CDR2 YYNGEE. J was trimmed by 6 bases and V by 0 bases; bases with no gene match: 9. The CDR3 is 16 amino acids. CDR3 protein: CASSVGPGQGYSEQYF. DNA of the CDR3: TGTGCCAGCAGCGTAGGCCCGGGACAGGGGTACTCCGAGCAGTACTTC.

V gene TRBV27 combines with J gene TRBJ2-1; D call uncertain. The germline gives CDR1 MNHEY, CDR2 SMNVEV (reference sequence). V was shortened by 2 bases and J by 5 bases, with 7 bases between the two germline ends. The CDR3 is 13 residues long. The CDR3 DNA follows: TGTGCCAGCAGTTTAAACAGAAACAATGAGCAGTTCTTC. Translated: CASSLNRNNEQFF.

V and J are TRBV20-1 and TRBJ1-2; D is perhaps TRBD1 (5 bases). The CDR3 covers 13 residues. CDR1 DFQATT and CDR2 SNEGSKA come from the germline V gene (reference sequence). V was cut by 3 bases and J by 3 bases, with 11 bases left in between. CDR3 loop: CSASSQGYYGYTF. The CDR3 DNA follows: TGCAGTGCTAGTTCGCAGGGTTACTATGGCTACACCTTC.

This clone was observed once. V gene TRBV20-1 combines with J gene TRBJ2-7; possible D gene TRBD2, 5 bases. The length of the CDR3 is 11 residues. Trimming pared 4 bases from V and 3 bases from J, leaving 7 bases between. CDR1 and CDR2 from the germline V gene are DFQATT and SNEGSKA (reference sequence). Here the CDR3 DNA reads TGCAGTGCTATGGGGAGCTACGAGCAGTACTTC. Its translation: CSAMGSYEQYF.

CDR3 loop: CASSYGGTGNYGYTF. The CDR3 coding sequence is TGTGCCAGCAGCTACGGAGGGACAGGCAACTATGGCTACACCTTC. The chain employs TRBV6-5 and TRBJ1-2; 8 nucleotides agree with TRBD1. The CDR3 is 15 residues long. V lost 6 bases, J lost 2 bases, and 8 bases stayed unmatched. Germline V gives CDR1 MNHEY, CDR2 SVGAGI.

CDR3 DNA sequence: TGTGCCAGCAGTCGCACTAGCGTAATAGGGGAGACCCAGTACTTC. This codes for CASSRTSVIGETQYF. V gene TRBV6-5 combines with J gene TRBJ2-5; 7 bases align to TRBD2. This CDR3 region has 15 residues. V shed 5 bases and J 5 bases; nucleotides not matched to a gene: 11. Germline lookup yields CDR1 MNHEY and CDR2 SVGAGI.

V usage is TRBV5-1 and J usage is TRBJ1-1; 7 bases are shared with TRBD1. Trimming cost V 4 bases and J 1 base; bases outside gene matches: 4. The CDR3 has 14 residues. Germline assignment: CDR1 SGHRS and CDR2 YFSETQ. Written as DNA, the CDR3 is TGCGCCAGCAGCAAGGACAGGCCGAACACTGAAGCTTTCTTT. Translated: CASSKDRPNTEAFF.

CDR3 in DNA: TGCGCCAGCAGCCTTTCATACAGCGGGAGTTACGAGCAGTACTTC. It encodes CASSLSYSGSYEQYF. V is TRBV4-1 and J is TRBJ2-7; 8 bases align to TRBD2. The CDR3 spans 15 residues. V shed 4 bases, J shed 4 bases, and the junction held 9 bases outside the gene matches. In germline, CDR1 is MGHRA, CDR2 YSYEKL.

The rearrangement uses TRBV9 and TRBJ1-5; 7 nucleotides agree with TRBD1. From germline, CDR1 is SGDLS and CDR2 YYNGEE. Trimming removed 4 bases from V and 9 bases from J; junction bases left unmatched: 7. CDR3 size: 13 residues. Here the CDR3 DNA reads TGTGCCAGCAGCCTAACAGGGGTAGGGCCCCAGCATTTT. It specifies CASSLTGVGPQHF.

The chain carries TRBV28 and TRBJ1-1, with 7 bases that match TRBD1. V lost 8 bases, J lost 4 bases, and 7 bases stayed unmatched. The CDR3 consists of 13 residues. Germline V gene lookup returns CDR1 MDHEN and CDR2 SYDVKM. In DNA, the CDR3 is TGTGCCAGCGTCGGGCAGGGGGTCACTGAAGCTTTCTTT. Translated: CASVGQGVTEAFF.

The chain links TRBV7-2 to TRBJ2-7, with D tentatively TRBD2 (5 bases). V was trimmed by 5 bases and J by 2 bases, leaving 13 bases between them. This CDR3 spans 14 amino acids. Germline V gives CDR1 SGHTA, CDR2 FQGNSA. As DNA, the CDR3 is TGTGCCAGCAGCGAAGGAGGAGGAACCTACGAGCAGTACTTC. It codes for CASSEGGGTYEQYF.

The chain combines TRBV3-1 (or the pseudogene TRBV3-2) with TRBJ2-7, with 13 bases lining up with TRBD2. The CDR3 loop spans 16 amino acids. The junction had 7 bases not matched to a gene; V was cut back by 4 bases and J by 4 bases. The germline CDR1 and CDR2 sequences are LGHDT and YNNKEL (reference sequence). CDR3 sequence reads: CASSRETSGRIYEQYF. CDR3 nucleotide sequence: TGTGCCAGCAGCCGAGAGACTAGCGGGAGGATATACGAGCAGTACTTC.

The chain recombines TRBV7-2 with TRBJ2-1, with TRBD2 matching over 10 bases. This CDR3 has 16 residues. CDR1 SGHTA and CDR2 FQGNSA come from the germline V gene. Trimming took 4 bases from V and 4 from J; bases not matched to a gene: 7. DNA of the CDR3: TGTGCCAGCAGCTACAGACTAGCGGGTGGTTACAATGAGCAGTTCTTC. Its protein is CASSYRLAGGYNEQFF.